This TCR beta chain was documented in a study of cytomegalovirus exposure and HLA in healthy donors. Whole-study results and caveats: Some public TCRs appeared in many individuals, while most sequences were rare. In a later analysis, at a false discovery rate of 0.05, approximately 16,000 TCR beta sequences matched HLA alleles. Sequencing artifact likely explains a cluster of highly shared sequence variants. Presence/absence comparisons presumed near-even sequencing depth among donors.

About this clone: Its antigen is not identified.

PCR employed 60 Vbeta and 13 Jbeta primers. Clones were sequenced by immunoSEQ multiplex PCR, and TCRdb holds only the in-frame ones, with some missing. The top ten clones hold roughly 4.5% of a sample with 130,000 to 150,000 clones, roughly 80% of them seen once. The CDR3 consists of 16 residues. J was trimmed by 3 bases and V by 2 bases; bases with no gene match: 7. Germline loops: CDR1 KGHSH, CDR2 LQKENI. This chain links TRBV18 with TRBJ1-2, with 9 bases lining up with TRBD1. This TCR came from a man in his forties in good health and CMV-seropositive. Specimen: PBMCs. CDR3 amino acids: CASSPNRGRLDYGYTF. The CDR3 bases are TGTGCCAGCTCACCAAACAGGGGGCGCTTGGACTATGGCTACACCTTC.